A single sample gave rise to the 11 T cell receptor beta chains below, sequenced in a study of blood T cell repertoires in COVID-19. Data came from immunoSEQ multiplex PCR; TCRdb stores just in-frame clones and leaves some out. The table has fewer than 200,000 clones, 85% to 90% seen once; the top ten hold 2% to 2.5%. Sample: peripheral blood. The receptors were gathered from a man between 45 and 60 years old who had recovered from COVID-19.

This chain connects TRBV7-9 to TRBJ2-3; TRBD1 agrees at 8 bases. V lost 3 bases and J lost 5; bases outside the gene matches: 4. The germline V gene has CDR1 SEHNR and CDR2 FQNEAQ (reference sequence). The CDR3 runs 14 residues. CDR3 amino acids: CASSLTTGGDTQYF. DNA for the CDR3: TGTGCCAGCAGCTTGACCACAGGGGGAGATACGCAGTATTTT.

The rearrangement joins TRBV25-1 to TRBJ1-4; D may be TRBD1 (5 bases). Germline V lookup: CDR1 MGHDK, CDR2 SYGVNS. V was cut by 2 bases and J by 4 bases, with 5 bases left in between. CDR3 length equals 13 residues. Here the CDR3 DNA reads TGTGCCAGCAGTGAACAGGGTAATGAAAAACTGTTTTTT. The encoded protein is CASSEQGNEKLFF.

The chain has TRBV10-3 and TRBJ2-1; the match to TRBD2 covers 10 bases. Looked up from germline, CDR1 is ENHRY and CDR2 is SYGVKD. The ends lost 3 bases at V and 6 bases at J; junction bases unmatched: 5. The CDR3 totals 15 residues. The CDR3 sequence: CAISETSGIVNEQFF. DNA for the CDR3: TGTGCCATCAGTGAAACTAGCGGGATCGTCAATGAGCAGTTCTTC.

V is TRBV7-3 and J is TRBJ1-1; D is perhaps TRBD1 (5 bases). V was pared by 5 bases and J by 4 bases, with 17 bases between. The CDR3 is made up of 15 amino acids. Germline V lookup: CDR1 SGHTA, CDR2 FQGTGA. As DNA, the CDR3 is TGTGCCAGCAGCAGAAAGACAGTTATCCCCACTGAAGCTTTCTTT. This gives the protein CASSRKTVIPTEAFF.

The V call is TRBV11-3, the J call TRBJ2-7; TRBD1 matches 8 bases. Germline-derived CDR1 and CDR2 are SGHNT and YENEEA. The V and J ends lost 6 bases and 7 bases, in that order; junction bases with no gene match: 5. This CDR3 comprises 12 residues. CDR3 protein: CASSFTGGEQYF. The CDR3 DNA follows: TGTGCCAGCAGTTTTACAGGGGGTGAGCAGTACTTC.

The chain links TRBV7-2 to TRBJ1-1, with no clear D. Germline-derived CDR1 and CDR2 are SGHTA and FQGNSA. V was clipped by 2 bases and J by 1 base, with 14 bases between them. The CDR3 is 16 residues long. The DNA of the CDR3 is TGTGCCAGCAGCTTAAATCCCCAGGTGAGGAACACTGAAGCTTTCTTT. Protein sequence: CASSLNPQVRNTEAFF.

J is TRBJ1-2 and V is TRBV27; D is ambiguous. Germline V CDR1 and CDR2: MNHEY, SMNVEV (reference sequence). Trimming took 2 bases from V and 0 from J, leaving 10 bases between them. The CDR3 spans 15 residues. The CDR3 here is CASSLKPDSNYGYTF. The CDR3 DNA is TGTGCCAGCAGTTTAAAGCCCGACTCTAACTATGGCTACACCTTC.

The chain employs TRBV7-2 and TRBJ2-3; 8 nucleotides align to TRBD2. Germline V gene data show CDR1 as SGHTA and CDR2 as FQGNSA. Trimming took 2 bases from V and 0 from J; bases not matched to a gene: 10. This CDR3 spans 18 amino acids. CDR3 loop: CASSLWVGGDSSTDTQYF. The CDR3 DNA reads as TGTGCCAGCAGCTTATGGGTCGGGGGGGACTCTAGCACAGATACGCAGTATTTT.

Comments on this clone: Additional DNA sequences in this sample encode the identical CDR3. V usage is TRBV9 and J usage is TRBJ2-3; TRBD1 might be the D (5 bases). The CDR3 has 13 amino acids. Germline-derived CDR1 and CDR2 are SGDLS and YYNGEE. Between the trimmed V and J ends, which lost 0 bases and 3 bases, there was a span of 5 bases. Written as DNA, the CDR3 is TGTGCCAGCAGCGTAGCAGGGACAGATACGCAGTATTTT. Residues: CASSVAGTDTQYF.

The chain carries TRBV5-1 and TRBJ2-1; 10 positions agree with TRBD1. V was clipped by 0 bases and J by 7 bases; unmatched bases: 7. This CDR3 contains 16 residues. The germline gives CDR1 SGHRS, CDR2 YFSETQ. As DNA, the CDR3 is TGCGCCAGCAGCTTGGAGGGACAGGGGACGGGGAATGAGCAGTTCTTC. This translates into CASSLEGQGTGNEQFF.

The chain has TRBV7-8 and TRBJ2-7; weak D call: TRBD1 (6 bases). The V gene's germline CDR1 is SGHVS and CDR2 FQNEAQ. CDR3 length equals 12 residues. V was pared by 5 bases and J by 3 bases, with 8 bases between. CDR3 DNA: TGTGCCAGCAGCCGACAGGACTACGAGCAGTACTTC. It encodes CASSRQDYEQYF.